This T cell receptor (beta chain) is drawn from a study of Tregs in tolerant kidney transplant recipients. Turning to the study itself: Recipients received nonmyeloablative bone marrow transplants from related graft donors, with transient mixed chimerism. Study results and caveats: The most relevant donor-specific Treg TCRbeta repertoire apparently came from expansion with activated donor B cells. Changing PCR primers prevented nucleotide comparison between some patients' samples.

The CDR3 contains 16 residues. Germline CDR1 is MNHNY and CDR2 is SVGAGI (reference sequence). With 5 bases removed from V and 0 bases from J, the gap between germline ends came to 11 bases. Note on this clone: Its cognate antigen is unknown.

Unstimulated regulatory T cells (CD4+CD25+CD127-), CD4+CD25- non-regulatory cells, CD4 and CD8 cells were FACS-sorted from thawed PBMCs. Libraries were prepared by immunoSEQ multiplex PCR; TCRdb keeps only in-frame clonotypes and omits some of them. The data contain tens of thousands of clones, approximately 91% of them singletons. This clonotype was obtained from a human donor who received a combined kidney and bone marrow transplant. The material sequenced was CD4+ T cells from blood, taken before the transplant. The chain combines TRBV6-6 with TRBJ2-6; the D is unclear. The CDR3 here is CASSTRRSSGANVLTF. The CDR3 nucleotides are TGTGCCAGCAGTACCCGACGGAGCTCTGGGGCCAACGTCCTGACTTTC.